This paragraph covers one T cell receptor (beta chain) sequence. What it binds is unknown. A sort by CD45RO/CCR7/CD25/CD127/CD95/CD27 yielded CD4+ naive, central memory, regulatory and stem cell-like memory cells. All of the isolated RNA was reverse transcribed, so expressed TCRB transcripts were sequenced. Profiled with immunoSEQ multiplex PCR; TCRdb holds only in-frame clones, not every one. The table records 500,000 to 700,000 clones, around 15% of them present only once. This sample stems from a study of beta chain features in type 1 diabetes. Study overall: Examined across all samples were around 110 million sorted cells. Study-wide results and limits: Type 1 diabetes patients showed a moderate but significant shortening of TCRB CDR3s in all four CD4+ subsets.

Germline CDR1 MGHDK, CDR2 SYGVNS. V was cut by 6 bases and J by 1 base, with 7 bases left in between. The CDR3 covers 13 residues. The TCR sequence derives from a man aged 18 to 29 in good health. The gene calls are TRBV25-1 and TRBJ1-3; D uncertain. The sample was naive CD4+ T cells from blood. The CDR3, as DNA: TGTGCCAGCAGGGCCGCATCTGGAAACACCATATATTTT. Translated: CASRAASGNTIYF.